The sequence of this T cell receptor (beta chain) was determined in a study of blood T cells in healthy people across ages. Trimming cost V 2 bases and J 0 bases; bases outside gene matches: 16. Germline CDR1 and CDR2: LGHDT and YNNKEL (reference sequence). The CDR3 length is 21 residues. Then a second PCR, running about 6 to 12 cycles, was carried out with a sample-barcoded 5' primer and a J-beta primer mix. Via MiXCR, TCRdb re-called the 5' RACE reads, giving one row per CDR3 protein. Here the sample spans about 1.8 million distinct CDR3 sequences, roughly 50% being singletons. The chain combines TRBV3-1 with TRBJ2-3; 11 positions match TRBD2. This clonotype originated in a woman between 40 and 50 years old in good health. The sequenced material came from blood. The CDR3 nucleotides are TGTGCCAGCAGCCAACCCAGAGGCCCTAGCGGGGGGCCCGGCAGCACAGATACGCAGTATTTT. It codes for CASSQPRGPSGGPGSTDTQYF.